These T cell receptor beta chains were read from a single sample in a study of blood T cell repertoires in COVID-19. Profiled with immunoSEQ multiplex PCR; TCRdb holds only in-frame clones, not every one. This sample carries about 95,000 clones, roughly four fifths of them seen once, and the ten largest clones take about 24%. The sample was peripheral blood. Every receptor here comes from a human donor in a cohort sampled during active COVID-19. Both conserved end residues are part of each CDR3. A D gene is named only where the DNA matches it firmly.

V	J	D	CDR3
TRBV24-1	TRBJ1-2	NA	CATSDLRQRGGYTF
TRBV5-1	TRBJ2-2	NA	CASSLGSGGGYTGELFF
TRBV7-2	TRBJ1-5	TRBD1	CASSLDETGVRPQHF
TRBV19	TRBJ2-7	TRBD2	CASSISTSGAYEQYF
TRBV19	TRBJ2-7	TRBD1	CASSTQGYEQYF
TRBV6-9	TRBJ2-7	TRBD2	CASRTSGRLFYEQYF
TRBV7-3	TRBJ1-3	NA	CASSLNSAGLSGNTIYF
TRBV6-5	TRBJ2-3	TRBD2	CASSWTSGGRDTQYF
TRBV5-6	TRBJ2-1	NA	CASSLGQWAYNEQFF
TRBV5-1	TRBJ2-1	NA	CASSLITGNEQFF
TRBV6-2/TRBV6-3	TRBJ2-1	TRBD2	CASSFRTSGRDEQFF
TRBV27	TRBJ1-2	TRBD1	CASSRDRTYGYTF
TRBV7-6	TRBJ2-2	TRBD2	CASSGGTSGVGGELFF
TRBV7-3	TRBJ1-1	NA	CASSLSAGSGGTEAFF
TRBV14	TRBJ1-2	TRBD1	CASSPGQGGYGYTF
TRBV25-1	TRBJ2-1	NA	CASTHQGHEQFF
TRBV5-1	TRBJ2-1	NA	CASSLVSRSYNEQFF
TRBV5-4	TRBJ2-7	TRBD2	CASSLVAGEYEQYF
TRBV7-9	TRBJ1-3	NA	CASSLPDSLTSGNTIYF
TRBV28	TRBJ1-6	NA	CASSLELGRAYNSPLHF
TRBV7-2	TRBJ2-7	TRBD1	CASSAGRGRGYEQYF
TRBV2	TRBJ2-1	TRBD2	CASRKLLAGKNNEQFF
TRBV24-1	TRBJ2-3	TRBD2	CATSDYTSGSTDTQYF
TRBV15	TRBJ2-7	NA	CATSRDLQQPPDEQYF
TRBV5-6	TRBJ1-1	NA	CASSRREAPNTEAFF
TRBV6-4	TRBJ2-1	TRBD1	CATSSGQDYNEQFF
TRBV28	TRBJ2-3	TRBD1	CASSLFFRGRSTDTQYF
TRBV19	TRBJ2-2	TRBD2	CASSTGGNTGELFF
TRBV7-9	TRBJ1-1	NA	CASSSRVNTEAFF
TRBV3-1/TRBV3-2	TRBJ2-1	TRBD2	CASSQVASGSYEQFF
TRBV5-1	TRBJ2-5	TRBD1	CASSLEGDRGRETQYF
TRBV7-3	TRBJ2-1	NA	CASSLTRNNEQFF
TRBV7-7	TRBJ2-2	TRBD2	CASSLAGPNTGELFF
TRBV18	TRBJ2-2	TRBD2	CASSPLAGGNTGELFF
TRBV6-5	TRBJ1-2	NA	CASSRKAGLYGYTF
TRBV27	TRBJ2-2	TRBD2	CASAPGLAGGPGGELFF
TRBV6-2/TRBV6-3	TRBJ1-2	TRBD1	CASSPQDRAYGYTF